These 30 T cell receptor beta chains originate from one sample sequenced in a study of cytomegalovirus exposure and HLA in healthy donors. Use of 60 Vbeta and 13 Jbeta primers characterized the PCR. TCRdb's table, derived via immunoSEQ multiplex PCR, lists solely in-frame clones and lacks some. The sample holds roughly 110,000 clones, around three quarters seen once. The sequenced sample consisted of PBMCs. These receptor sequences come from a woman in her twenties or thirties in good health and CMV-seronegative.

In DNA form, the CDR3 reads TGTGCCAGCAGCTACGACAGGGTCACCCTCCACTTT. Protein: CASSYDRVTLHF. The chain is built from TRBV7-3 and TRBJ1-6; 7 bases fit TRBD1. The germline CDR1 and CDR2 sequences are SGHTA and FQGTGA. J gave up 14 bases and V 4 bases, and 5 bases lay outside the gene matches. This CDR3 region has 12 residues.

The chain is built from TRBV29-1 and TRBJ2-2, with TRBD2 matching 15 bases. The length of the CDR3 is 14 residues. Germline V gene data show CDR1 as SQVTM and CDR2 as ANQGSEA. The trim removed 6 bases at V and 8 bases at J, leaving 4 bases unmatched. The CDR3 loop is CSVGGLAGGGELFF. The CDR3 bases are TGCAGCGTGGGGGGACTAGCGGGAGGAGGGGAGCTGTTTTTT.

The genes are TRBV6-1 and TRBJ1-3; D is undetermined. The CDR3 runs 17 residues. V lost 2 bases to trimming and J lost 0 bases, with 14 bases between them. The V gene's germline CDR1 is MNHNS and CDR2 SASEGT. The CDR3 region has the DNA TGTGCCAGCAGTGAATTCGCTGTTGGCTTCTCTGGAAACACCATATATTTT. As protein: CASSEFAVGFSGNTIYF.

This clone is a singleton in its sample. The chain links TRBV29-1 to TRBJ1-1, with TRBD1 matching over 7 bases. The CDR3 consists of 14 residues. Germline CDR1 and CDR2: SQVTM and ANQGSEA. After removal of 5 bases from V and 1 base from J, the junction contained 7 bases not matched to a gene. The CDR3 region is CSVKLDRRNTEAFF. The DNA of the CDR3 is TGCAGCGTTAAGCTGGACAGGAGGAACACTGAAGCTTTCTTT.

The genes are TRBV5-1 and TRBJ2-7, with D tentatively TRBD1 (6 bases). This CDR3 comprises 15 residues. V lost 2 bases to trimming and J lost 6 bases, with 18 bases between them. From germline, CDR1 is SGHRS and CDR2 YFSETQ. CDR3: CASSLDSRTEGEQYF. In DNA form, the CDR3 reads TGCGCCAGCAGCTTAGATTCGAGGACAGAAGGCGAGCAGTACTTC.

The chain carries TRBV2 and TRBJ2-1; D remains unclear. Germline lookup yields CDR1 SNHLY and CDR2 FYNNEI. V lost 5 bases and J 5 bases, leaving 10 bases between the germline ends. The CDR3 runs 13 residues. The CDR3 bases are TGTGCCAGCAGTTATGGGCTCGACAATGAGCAGTTCTTC. Translating gives CASSYGLDNEQFF. Using reference TRBV2 and TRBJ2-1 for the parts outside the CDR3, the full variable domain is EPEVTQTPSHQVTQMGQEVILRCVPISNHLYFYWYRQILGQKVEFLVSFYNNEISEKSEIFDDQFSVERPDGSNFTLKIRSTKLEDSAMYFCASSYGLDNEQFFGPGTRLTVL.

The V gene is TRBV6-5, the J gene TRBJ1-2; 8 nucleotides agree with TRBD1. The J segment lost 3 bases and the V segment lost 6 bases, leaving 9 bases of the junction unmatched. Germline V gene lookup returns CDR1 MNHEY and CDR2 SVGAGI. The CDR3 length is 15 residues. The DNA of the CDR3 is TGTGCCAGCAGATTCGACAGGGGCACCCACTATGGCTACACCTTC. Its protein is CASRFDRGTHYGYTF.

The chain links TRBV7-9 to TRBJ2-7; D unresolved. With 5 bases removed from V and 7 bases from J, the gap between germline ends came to 15 bases. The length of the CDR3 is 13 residues. Germline values: CDR1 SEHNR, CDR2 FQNEAQ (reference sequence). The CDR3 nucleotides are TGTGCCAGCAGCCCTCCCTCTTTCCGTGAGCAGTACTTC. Protein product: CASSPPSFREQYF. Full variable domain (outside the CDR3, taken from reference TRBV7-9 and TRBJ2-7): DTGVSQNPRHKITKRGQNVTFRCDPISEHNRLYWYRQTLGQGPEFLTYFQNEAQLEKSRLLSDRFSAERPKGSFSTLEIQRTEQGDSAMYLCASSPPSFREQYFGPGTRLTVT.

In DNA, the CDR3 is TGTGCCAGCAGAGGACAGGGGCTTACCGGGGAGCTGTTTTTT. Its protein is CASRGQGLTGELFF. The rearrangement joins TRBV6-5 to TRBJ2-2; TRBD1 matches 9 bases. The trim removed 6 bases at V and 5 bases at J, leaving 4 bases unmatched. The CDR3 loop spans 14 amino acids. Germline values: CDR1 MNHEY, CDR2 SVGAGI.

The chain couples TRBV2 to TRBJ2-1, with TRBD1 matching 10 bases. This CDR3 has 14 residues. J gave up 9 bases and V 10 bases, and 12 bases lay outside the gene matches. Germline CDR1 is SNHLY and CDR2 is FYNNEI. CDR3 DNA sequence: TGTGCCATTAACGGGGACAGGGGTTTTGCTGAGCAGTTCTTC. Encoded protein: CAINGDRGFAEQFF.

This sequence joins TRBV6-1 and TRBJ2-5; 9 nucleotides align to TRBD1. This CDR3 has 15 amino acids. With V trimmed by 8 bases and J by 6 bases, 13 bases remained unmatched. Germline loops: CDR1 MNHNS, CDR2 SASEGT. The CDR3 DNA is TGTGCCAGCTCACTCGAGGACAGGGGAGGACAGACCCAGTACTTC. Residues: CASSLEDRGGQTQYF.

This clone was found a few times. The CDR3 loop is CASSPRGSSTEAFF. The DNA of the CDR3 is TGTGCCAGCAGCCCCAGGGGATCCAGCACTGAAGCTTTCTTT. The rearrangement links TRBV11-3 to TRBJ1-1; D may be TRBD1 (6 bases). The CDR3 sequence is 14 residues long. Trimming shortened V by 5 bases and J by 4 bases, and 14 bases separated the two germline ends. The germline gives CDR1 SGHNT, CDR2 YENEEA.

V gene TRBV4-1 combines with J gene TRBJ2-1; 14 nucleotides align to TRBD2. The CDR3 sequence is 18 residues long. Unmatched junction bases numbered 10, after V lost 0 bases and J lost 9 bases. In germline, CDR1 is MGHRA, CDR2 YSYEKL. The CDR3 loop reads CASSQEGGTSGSLGEQFF. The CDR3 DNA follows: TGCGCCAGCAGCCAAGAAGGAGGGACTAGCGGGAGTCTAGGTGAGCAGTTCTTC.

The rearrangement uses TRBV27 and TRBJ1-1; no clear D gene. CDR1 MNHEY and CDR2 SMNVEV come from the germline V gene (reference sequence). The V and J ends lost 0 bases and 8 bases respectively, with 10 bases between them. The CDR3 is 13 amino acids. The CDR3 region has the DNA TGTGCCAGCAGTTTATCGAACCGGGGAGAAGCTTTCTTT. Its translation is CASSLSNRGEAFF.

CDR3 amino acids: CATTRDTSATNEKLFF. In DNA form, the CDR3 reads TGTGCCACTACAAGGGACACCTCTGCAACTAATGAAAAACTGTTTTTT. V usage is TRBV4-2 and J usage is TRBJ1-4, with D perhaps TRBD1 (6 bases). The CDR3 extends over 16 amino acids. The V end was cut by 10 bases, the J end by 0 bases, with 18 bases between. The germline gives CDR1 LGHNA, CDR2 YNFKEQ.

This clone was detected only a few times. The chain has TRBV4-3 and TRBJ1-5, with 8 positions matching TRBD1. CDR3 length equals 15 residues. Germline CDR1 LGHNA, CDR2 YSLEER. V lost 4 bases to trimming and J lost 5 bases; unmatched junction nucleotides: 7. The CDR3 protein is CASSPNSRGHQPQHF. For the CDR3, the DNA is TGCGCCAGCAGCCCAAACAGCAGGGGGCATCAGCCCCAGCATTTT.

Details on this clone: One end of the junction varies from germline; a read error may be responsible. This sequence joins TRBV5-1 and TRBJ2-4; D is possibly TRBD1 or TRBD2 (5 bases each). Germline V gives CDR1 SGHRS, CDR2 YFSETQ. This CDR3 has 16 amino acids. In nucleotides, the CDR3 is TGCGCCAGCAGCATGGACACATTGAGGGCCAAAAACATTCAATACTTC. Protein: CASSMDTLRAKNIQYF.

The CDR3 bases are TGTGCCAGCAGGACGGGACAGAACTATGGCTACACCTTC. Translation gives CASRTGQNYGYTF. The V and J genes are TRBV6-5 and TRBJ1-2, with 7 bases identical to TRBD1. The J segment lost 2 bases and the V segment lost 6 bases, leaving 3 bases of the junction unmatched. From germline, CDR1 is MNHEY and CDR2 SVGAGI. This CDR3 spans 13 amino acids.

A note on this clone: An end of the junction differs from the germline gene, which may be a read error. V gene TRBV4-1 combines with J gene TRBJ1-3, with D unresolved. Germline CDR1 reads MGHRA; CDR2 reads YSYEKL. This CDR3 has 17 amino acids. The CDR3 spells CASTQPGQTAGGNTIYF. In DNA form, the CDR3 reads TGCGCCAGCACCCAACCCGGGCAGACGGCGGGAGGAAACACCATATATTTT.

The chain is built from TRBV6-6 and TRBJ2-3; D is uncertain. In germline, CDR1 is MNHNY, CDR2 SVGAGI (reference sequence). This CDR3 has 13 residues. V was shortened by 5 bases and J by 6 bases, with 12 bases between the two germline ends. CDR3 in DNA: TGTGCCAGCAGTGTGACGGAGACCGATACGCAGTATTTT. It yields the protein CASSVTETDTQYF.

This rearrangement joins TRBV19 to TRBJ1-1; D is perhaps TRBD1 (6 bases). This CDR3 region has 15 residues. Germline CDR1 LNHDA, CDR2 SQIVND (reference sequence). The V gene lost 5 bases and the J gene lost 6 bases, with 19 bases spanning the gap. CDR3 sequence (DNA): TGTGCCAGTAGTGGGGGCTACAGGGCCTTGGCTGAAGCTTTCTTT. Its protein product is CASSGGYRALAEAFF.

V usage is TRBV5-1 and J usage is TRBJ2-5, with TRBD2 matching over 16 bases. With 4 bases clipped from V and 2 bases from J, the junction kept 8 bases outside the gene matches. Germline CDR1 SGHRS, CDR2 YFSETQ. The CDR3 consists of 18 residues. The CDR3 nucleotides are TGCGCCAGCAGCGAGGGACTAGCGGGAGGGCCGGGGCAAGAGACCCAGTACTTC. Its protein product is CASSEGLAGGPGQETQYF.

Only one count was recorded for this clone. This chain links TRBV27 with TRBJ2-1; 8 bases line up with TRBD2. V dropped 3 bases and J dropped 3; count of bases not matched to a gene: 7. In germline, CDR1 is MNHEY, CDR2 SMNVEV (reference sequence). This CDR3 spans 16 amino acids. CDR3 in DNA: TGTGCCAGCAGTTTCGGAGCGGGAGAGGTCTACAATGAGCAGTTCTTC. Its protein is CASSFGAGEVYNEQFF.

The gene calls are TRBV6-5 and TRBJ1-1, with a tentative D call TRBD1 (6 bases). Trimming took 7 bases from V and 0 from J, leaving 15 bases between them. The CDR3 is made up of 15 amino acids. Germline CDR1 is MNHEY and CDR2 is SVGAGI. CDR3 sequence: CASKSTNRVNTEAFF. As DNA, the CDR3 is TGTGCCAGCAAAAGTACAAACAGGGTGAACACTGAAGCTTTCTTT.

This clone was detected only once. The chain uses TRBV4-3 and TRBJ2-3; possible D gene TRBD1, 5 bases. Trimming took 0 bases from V and 4 from J, leaving 8 bases between them. The CDR3 length is 14 residues. Germline V gene lookup returns CDR1 LGHNA and CDR2 YSLEER. The CDR3 nucleotides are TGCGCCAGCAGCCAAGAGGGGCGCGCAGATACGCAGTATTTT. Residues: CASSQEGRADTQYF.

V usage is TRBV2 and J usage is TRBJ2-5; 11 positions match TRBD2. After removal of 5 bases from V and 9 bases from J, the junction contained 11 bases not matched to a gene. The CDR3 sequence is 15 residues long. Germline V lookup: CDR1 SNHLY, CDR2 FYNNEI. As DNA, the CDR3 is TGTGCCAGCAGTTCCCAGGGACTAGCGGAAATGGCCCAGTACTTC. It specifies CASSSQGLAEMAQYF. Based on the CDR3 plus reference TRBV2 and TRBJ2-5, the full variable domain is EPEVTQTPSHQVTQMGQEVILRCVPISNHLYFYWYRQILGQKVEFLVSFYNNEISEKSEIFDDQFSVERPDGSNFTLKIRSTKLEDSAMYFCASSSQGLAEMAQYFGPGTRLLVL.

This chain uses TRBV7-9 with TRBJ2-5; D might be TRBD1 (5 bases). Germline V gene data show CDR1 as SEHNR and CDR2 as FQNEAQ (reference sequence). The CDR3 loop spans 15 amino acids. V shed 1 base and J shed 1 base, with 10 bases lying between them. CDR3 in DNA: TGTGCCAGCAGCTTAGGGACAAAAGGCCAAGAGACCCAGTACTTC. This encodes CASSLGTKGQETQYF.

The chain recombines TRBV19 with TRBJ2-1; 9 nucleotides line up with TRBD2. Losses at the gene ends were 4 bases for V and 10 bases for J; bases not matched to a gene: 8. Germline assignment: CDR1 LNHDA and CDR2 SQIVND (reference sequence). The CDR3 is 14 amino acids. CDR3 DNA sequence: TGTGCCAGTAGTAAAGCGGGGGGAACGGGGGAGCAGTTCTTC. Protein product: CASSKAGGTGEQFF.

The genes are TRBV4-3 and TRBJ2-5; no definite D call. Germline V gives CDR1 LGHNA, CDR2 YSLEER. This CDR3 has 15 amino acids. Deletions cut 0 bases from V and 7 bases from J, with 15 bases between. This chain's CDR3 is CASSQDLTTGGTQYF. In nucleotides, the CDR3 is TGCGCCAGCAGCCAAGATCTGACGACCGGCGGGACCCAGTACTTC.

This clone has just one count. CDR3 residues: CASSWTSGGAETQYF. CDR3 nucleotide sequence: TGTGCCAGCAGTTGGACTAGCGGGGGGGCAGAGACCCAGTACTTC. The chain combines TRBV6-6 with TRBJ2-5, with 15 bases that match TRBD2. Germline CDR1 is MNHNY and CDR2 is SVGAGI (reference sequence). The V segment lost 4 bases and the J segment 4 bases; nucleotides outside the gene matches: 1. The length of the CDR3 is 15 residues.